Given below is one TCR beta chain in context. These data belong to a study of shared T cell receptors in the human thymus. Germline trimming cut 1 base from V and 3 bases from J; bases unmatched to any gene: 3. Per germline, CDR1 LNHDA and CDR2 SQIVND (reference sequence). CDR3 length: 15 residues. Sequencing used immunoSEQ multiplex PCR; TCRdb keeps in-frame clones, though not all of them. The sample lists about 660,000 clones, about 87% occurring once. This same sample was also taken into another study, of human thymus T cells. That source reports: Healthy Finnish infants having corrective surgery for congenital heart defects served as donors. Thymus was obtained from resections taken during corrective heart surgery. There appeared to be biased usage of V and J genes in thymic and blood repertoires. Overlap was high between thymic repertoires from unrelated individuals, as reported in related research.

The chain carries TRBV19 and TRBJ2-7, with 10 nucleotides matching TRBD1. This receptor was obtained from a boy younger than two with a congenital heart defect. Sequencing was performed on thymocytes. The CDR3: CASSIGTGGGYEQYF. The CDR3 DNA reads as TGTGCCAGTAGTATAGGGACAGGGGGAGGCTACGAGCAGTACTTC.